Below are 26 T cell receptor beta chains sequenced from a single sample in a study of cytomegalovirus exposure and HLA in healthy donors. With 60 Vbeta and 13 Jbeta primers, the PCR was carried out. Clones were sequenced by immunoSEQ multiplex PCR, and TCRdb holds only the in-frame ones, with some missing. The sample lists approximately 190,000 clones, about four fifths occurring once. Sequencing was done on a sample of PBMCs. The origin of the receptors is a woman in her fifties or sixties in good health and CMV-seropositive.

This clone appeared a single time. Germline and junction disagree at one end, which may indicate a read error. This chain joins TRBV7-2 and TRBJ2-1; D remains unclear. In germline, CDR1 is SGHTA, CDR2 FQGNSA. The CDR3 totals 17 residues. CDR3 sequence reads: CASSQAPAESSHNEQFF. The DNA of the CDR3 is TGTGCCAGCAGCCAAGCTCCGGCGGAGAGCTCCCACAATGAGCAGTTCTTC.

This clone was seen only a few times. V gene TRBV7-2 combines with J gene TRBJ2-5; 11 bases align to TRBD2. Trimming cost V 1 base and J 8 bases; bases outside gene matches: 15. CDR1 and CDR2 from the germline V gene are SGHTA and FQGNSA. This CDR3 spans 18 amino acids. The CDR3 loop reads CASSLVGLAGGSRGTQYF. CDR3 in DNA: TGTGCCAGCAGCTTAGTGGGGCTAGCGGGGGGTAGCCGGGGTACCCAGTACTTC.

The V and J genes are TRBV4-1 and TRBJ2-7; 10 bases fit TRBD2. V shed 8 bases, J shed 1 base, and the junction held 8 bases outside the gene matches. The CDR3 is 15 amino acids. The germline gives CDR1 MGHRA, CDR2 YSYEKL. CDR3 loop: CASAPSGGGSYEQYF. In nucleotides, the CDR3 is TGCGCCAGCGCACCGAGCGGGGGGGGTTCCTACGAGCAGTACTTC.

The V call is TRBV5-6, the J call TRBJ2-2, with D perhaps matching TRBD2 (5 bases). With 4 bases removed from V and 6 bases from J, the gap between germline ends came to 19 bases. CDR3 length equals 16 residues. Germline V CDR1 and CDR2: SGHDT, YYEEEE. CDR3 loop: CASSPKLLVGAGELFF. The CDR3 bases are TGTGCCAGCAGCCCTAAGCTACTAGTTGGTGCCGGGGAGCTGTTTTTT.

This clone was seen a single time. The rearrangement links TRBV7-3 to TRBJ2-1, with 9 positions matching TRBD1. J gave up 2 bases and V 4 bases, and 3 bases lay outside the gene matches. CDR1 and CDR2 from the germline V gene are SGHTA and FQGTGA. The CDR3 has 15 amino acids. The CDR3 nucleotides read TGTGCCAGCAGCTATAACAGGGGGCCCTACAATGAGCAGTTCTTC. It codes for CASSYNRGPYNEQFF.

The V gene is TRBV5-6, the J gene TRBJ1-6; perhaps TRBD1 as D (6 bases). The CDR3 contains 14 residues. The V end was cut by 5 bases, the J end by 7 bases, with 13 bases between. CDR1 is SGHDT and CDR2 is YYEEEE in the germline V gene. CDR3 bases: TGTGCCAGCAGACCACGGACAGAAAATTCACCCCTCCACTTT. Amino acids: CASRPRTENSPLHF.

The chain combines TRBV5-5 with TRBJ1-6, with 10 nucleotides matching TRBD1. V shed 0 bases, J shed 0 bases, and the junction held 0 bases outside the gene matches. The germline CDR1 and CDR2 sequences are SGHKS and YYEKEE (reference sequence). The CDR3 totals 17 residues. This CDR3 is CASSLGTGGSYNSPLHF. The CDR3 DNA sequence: TGTGCCAGCAGCTTGGGGACAGGGGGCTCCTATAATTCACCCCTCCACTTT. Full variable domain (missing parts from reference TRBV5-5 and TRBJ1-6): DAGVTQSPTHLIKTRGQQVTLRCSPISGHKSVSWYQQVLGQGPQFIFQYYEKEERGRGNFPDRFSARQFPNYSSELNVNALLLGDSALYLCASSLGTGGSYNSPLHFGNGTRLTVT.

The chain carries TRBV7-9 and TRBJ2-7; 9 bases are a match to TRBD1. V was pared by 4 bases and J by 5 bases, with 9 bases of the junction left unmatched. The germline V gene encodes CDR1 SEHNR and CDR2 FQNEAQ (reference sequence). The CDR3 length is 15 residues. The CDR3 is CASSSTGGSQNEQYF. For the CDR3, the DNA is TGTGCCAGCAGCTCCACAGGGGGCAGTCAGAACGAGCAGTACTTC.

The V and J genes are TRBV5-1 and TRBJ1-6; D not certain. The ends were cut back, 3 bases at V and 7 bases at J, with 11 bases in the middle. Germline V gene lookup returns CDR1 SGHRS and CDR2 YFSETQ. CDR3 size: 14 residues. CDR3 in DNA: TGCGCCAGCAGCTCCTCGGACTTAAATTCACCCCTCCACTTT. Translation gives CASSSSDLNSPLHF.

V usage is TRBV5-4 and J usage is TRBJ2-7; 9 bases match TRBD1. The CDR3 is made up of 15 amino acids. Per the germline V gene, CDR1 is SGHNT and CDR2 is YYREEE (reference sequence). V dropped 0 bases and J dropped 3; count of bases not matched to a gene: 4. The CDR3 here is CASSLVGQGIYEQYF. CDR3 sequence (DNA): TGTGCCAGCAGCTTGGTGGGACAGGGTATCTACGAGCAGTACTTC.

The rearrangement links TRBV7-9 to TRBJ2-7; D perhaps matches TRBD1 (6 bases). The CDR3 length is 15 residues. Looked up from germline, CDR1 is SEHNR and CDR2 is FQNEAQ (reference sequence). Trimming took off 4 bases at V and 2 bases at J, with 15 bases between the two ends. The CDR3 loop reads CASSSNRATPYEQYF. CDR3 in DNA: TGTGCCAGCAGCTCCAACAGGGCAACTCCCTACGAGCAGTACTTC.

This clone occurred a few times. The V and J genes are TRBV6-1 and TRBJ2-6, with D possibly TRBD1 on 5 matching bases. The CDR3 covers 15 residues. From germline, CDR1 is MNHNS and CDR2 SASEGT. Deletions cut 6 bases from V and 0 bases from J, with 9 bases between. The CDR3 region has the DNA TGTGCCAGCAGACTCAGGGACTCTGGGGCCAACGTCCTGACTTTC. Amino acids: CASRLRDSGANVLTF.

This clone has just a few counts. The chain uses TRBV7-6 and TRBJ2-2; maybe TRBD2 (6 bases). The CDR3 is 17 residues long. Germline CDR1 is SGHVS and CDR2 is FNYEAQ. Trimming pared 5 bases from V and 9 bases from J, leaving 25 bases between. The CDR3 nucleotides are TGTGCCAGCAGCCAACCCGGGGGTACCGGTCTAACACGGGAGCTGTTTTTT. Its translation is CASSQPGGTGLTRELFF.

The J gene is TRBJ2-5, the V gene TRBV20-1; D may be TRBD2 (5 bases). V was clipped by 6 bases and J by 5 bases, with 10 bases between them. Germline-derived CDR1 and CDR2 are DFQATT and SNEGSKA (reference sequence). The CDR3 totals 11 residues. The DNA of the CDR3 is TGCAGTGCGGAGGAGGAGGAGACCCAGTACTTC. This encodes CSAEEEETQYF.

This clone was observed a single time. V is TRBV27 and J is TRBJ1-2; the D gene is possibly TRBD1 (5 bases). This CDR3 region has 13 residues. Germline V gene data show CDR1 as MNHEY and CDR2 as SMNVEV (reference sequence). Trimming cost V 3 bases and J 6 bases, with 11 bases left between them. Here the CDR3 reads CASSFTGIHGYTF. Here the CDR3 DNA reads TGTGCCAGCAGTTTCACAGGAATCCATGGCTACACCTTC.

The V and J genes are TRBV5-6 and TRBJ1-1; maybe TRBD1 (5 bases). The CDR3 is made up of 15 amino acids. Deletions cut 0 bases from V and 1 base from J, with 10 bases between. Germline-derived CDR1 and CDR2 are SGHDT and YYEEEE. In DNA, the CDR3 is TGTGCCAGCAGCTTGGGTATCAGGGAGAACACTGAAGCTTTCTTT. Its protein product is CASSLGIRENTEAFF.

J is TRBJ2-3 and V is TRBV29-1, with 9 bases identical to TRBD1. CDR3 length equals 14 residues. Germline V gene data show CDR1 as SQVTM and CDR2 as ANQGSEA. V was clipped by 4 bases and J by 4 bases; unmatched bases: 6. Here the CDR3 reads CSVAADRGADTQYF. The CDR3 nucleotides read TGCAGCGTTGCTGCGGACAGGGGTGCAGATACGCAGTATTTT.

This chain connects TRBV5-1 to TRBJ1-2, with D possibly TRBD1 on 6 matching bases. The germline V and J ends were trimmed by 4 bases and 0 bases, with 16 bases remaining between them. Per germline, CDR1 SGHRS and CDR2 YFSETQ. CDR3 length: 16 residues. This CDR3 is CASSPPGTTSNYGYTF. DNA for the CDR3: TGCGCCAGCAGCCCCCCGGGGACAACCTCTAACTATGGCTACACCTTC.

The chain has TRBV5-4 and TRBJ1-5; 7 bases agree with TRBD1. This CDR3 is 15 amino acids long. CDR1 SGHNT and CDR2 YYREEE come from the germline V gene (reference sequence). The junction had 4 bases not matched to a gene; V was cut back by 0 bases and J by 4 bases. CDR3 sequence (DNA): TGTGCCAGCAGCTTGGATGGGACAGCTAATCAGCCCCAGCATTTT. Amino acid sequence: CASSLDGTANQPQHF.

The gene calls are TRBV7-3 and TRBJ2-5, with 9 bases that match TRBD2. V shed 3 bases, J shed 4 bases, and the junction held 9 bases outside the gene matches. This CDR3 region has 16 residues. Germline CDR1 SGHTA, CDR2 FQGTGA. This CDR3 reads CASSLRAGGGGETQYF. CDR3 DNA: TGTGCCAGCAGCTTGAGAGCGGGGGGAGGGGGAGAGACCCAGTACTTC.

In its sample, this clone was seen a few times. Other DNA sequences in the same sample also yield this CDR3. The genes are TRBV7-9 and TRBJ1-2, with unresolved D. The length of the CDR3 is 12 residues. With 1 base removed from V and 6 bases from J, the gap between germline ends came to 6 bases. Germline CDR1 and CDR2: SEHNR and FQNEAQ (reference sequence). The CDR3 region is CASSLGEDGYTF. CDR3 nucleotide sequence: TGTGCCAGCAGCTTAGGTGAGGATGGCTACACCTTC.

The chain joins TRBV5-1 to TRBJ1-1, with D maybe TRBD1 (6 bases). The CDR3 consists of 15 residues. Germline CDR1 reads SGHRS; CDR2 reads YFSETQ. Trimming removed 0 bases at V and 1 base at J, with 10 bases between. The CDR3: CASSLVQGRNTEAFF. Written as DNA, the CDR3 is TGCGCCAGCAGCTTGGTTCAGGGGCGGAACACTGAAGCTTTCTTT.

The CDR3 sequence is CASSYRRTGRARVEKLFF. The CDR3 DNA sequence: TGTGCCAGCAGCTACCGGCGGACAGGGCGGGCGCGCGTAGAAAAACTGTTTTTT. The chain carries TRBV5-8 and TRBJ1-4; TRBD1 matches at 8 bases. Trimming took 3 bases from V and 8 from J; bases not matched to a gene: 18. Germline CDR1 and CDR2: SGHTS and YDEGEE. This CDR3 contains 18 residues.

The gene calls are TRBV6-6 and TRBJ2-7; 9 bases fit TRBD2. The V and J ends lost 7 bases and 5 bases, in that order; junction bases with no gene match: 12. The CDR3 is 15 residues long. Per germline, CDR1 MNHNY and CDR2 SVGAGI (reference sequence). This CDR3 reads CASTSPPRGGNEQYF. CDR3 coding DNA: TGTGCCAGCACCAGTCCCCCGCGGGGGGGCAACGAGCAGTACTTC.

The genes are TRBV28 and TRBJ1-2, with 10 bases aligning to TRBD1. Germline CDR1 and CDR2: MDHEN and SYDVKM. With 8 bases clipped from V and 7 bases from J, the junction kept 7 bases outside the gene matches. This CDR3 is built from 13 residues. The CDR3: CASATGGASGYTF. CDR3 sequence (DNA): TGTGCCAGCGCGACAGGGGGCGCGAGTGGCTACACCTTC.

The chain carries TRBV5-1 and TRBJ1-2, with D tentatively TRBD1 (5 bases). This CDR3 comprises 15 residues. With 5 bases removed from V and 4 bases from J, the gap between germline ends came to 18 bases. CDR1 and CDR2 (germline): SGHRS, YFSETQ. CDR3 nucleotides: TGCGCCAGCAGTTCGAATACGGACACAACCTATGGCTACACCTTC. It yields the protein CASSSNTDTTYGYTF.